These T cell receptor beta chains were read from a single sample in a study of high-grade serous ovarian cancer treatment subgroups. TCRdb keeps only in-frame clones here, not all; method: immunoSEQ multiplex PCR. The sample records 3,000 to 4,000 clones, around 79% being singletons. Sequences were obtained from tumor tissue. All receptors come from a human donor with high-grade serous ovarian cancer. The CDR3 runs from the conserved cysteine through the conserved F or W. The D gene is left open where the match is weak. Size values are once, few and many counts, or a class for expanded clones, and some rows have none.

J gene,D gene,clone size,V gene,CDR3 protein,CDR3 DNA
TRBJ1-2,TRBD1,NA,TRBV11-3,CASSLVVDRGNGYTF,TGTGCCAGCAGCCTAGTCGTCGACAGGGGGAATGGCTACACCTTC
TRBJ2-7,NA,NA,TRBV5-4,CASSLKAAPYEQYF,TGTGCCAGCAGCTTGAAGGCGGCCCCCTACGAGCAGTACTTC
TRBJ1-1,NA,NA,TRBV5-4,CASSHGTGMNTEAFF,TGCGCCAGCAGCCATGGTACAGGAATGAACACTGAAGCTTTCTTT
TRBJ2-7,NA,NA,TRBV5-5,CASSLFGDGFSYEQYF,TGTGCCAGCAGCTTGTTTGGGGACGGCTTTTCTTACGAGCAGTACTTC
TRBJ2-7,NA,NA,TRBV6-1,CASSEPSARAHEQYF,TGTGCCAGCAGTGAACCATCCGCCAGGGCCCACGAGCAGTACTTC
TRBJ2-1,NA,NA,TRBV6-6,CASSPTRYNEQFF,TGTGCCAGCAGTCCGACTCGGTACAATGAGCAGTTCTTC
TRBJ2-1,TRBD2,NA,TRBV5-1,CASSLAPSGGVYNEQFF,TGCGCCAGCAGCTTGGCTCCTAGCGGGGGGGTTTACAATGAGCAGTTCTTC
TRBJ2-7,TRBD1,NA,TRBV5-6,CASGLGQGVRNEQYF,TGTGCCAGCGGACTCGGACAGGGGGTTCGGAACGAGCAGTACTTC
TRBJ1-5,NA,once,TRBV5-5,CASSSGKASVRPQHF,TGTGCCAGCAGCTCCGGCAAGGCGAGTGTAAGGCCCCAGCATTTT
TRBJ2-4,TRBD1,NA,TRBV5-6,CASSGQGEVNIQYF,TGTGCCAGCAGCGGACAGGGGGAAGTGAACATTCAGTACTTC
TRBJ2-2,NA,NA,TRBV2,CASSEEVRELFF,TGTGCCAGCAGTGAAGAGGTCCGGGAGCTGTTTTTT
TRBJ2-5,TRBD1,NA,TRBV7-2,CASSSQDRVFETQYF,TGTGCCAGCAGCTCCCAGGACAGGGTGTTCGAGACCCAGTACTTC
TRBJ2-7,NA,NA,TRBV19,CASSPNRRPLIGVEQYF,TGTGCCAGTAGCCCTAACAGGCGCCCTCTAATAGGGGTCGAGCAGTACTTC
TRBJ1-1,NA,NA,TRBV2,CASSQTGTEAFF,TGCGCCAGCAGCCAAACCGGGACAGAAGCTTTCTTT
TRBJ2-7,TRBD1,NA,TRBV5-4,CASSSDRVSEQYF,TGTGCCAGCAGTTCCGACAGGGTGAGCGAGCAGTACTTC